This record covers a single TCR beta chain. Its target is not known. Its ends do not fully match the called genes, so a read error is possible. PCR involved 60 Vbeta and 13 Jbeta primers. Profiled with immunoSEQ multiplex PCR; TCRdb holds only in-frame clones, not every one. The data show roughly 83,000 clones, less than 85% seen once. The germline CDR1 and CDR2 sequences are SEHNR and FQNEAQ (reference sequence). The CDR3 is 16 amino acids. The sample is drawn from a study of cytomegalovirus exposure and HLA in healthy donors. Study-level results: For most TCR sequences rarity was the rule, although some public TCRs occurred in many donors. An analysis was carried out later, and it reportedly showed fewer N-insertions in an Asian-associated ancestry cluster than the approximately 610-donor mean. Associated with cytomegalovirus, according to the listing, were 150 to 200 TCR beta chains. TCR beta sequences reportedly predicted the HLA-A and HLA-B alleles of most subjects accurately.

This rearrangement joins TRBV7-9 to TRBJ1-4; D remains unclear. Sequenced sample: PBMCs. This clonotype was sampled from a man aged 55 to 70 in good health and CMV-seronegative. CDR3 DNA sequence: TGTTCCAGCAGTCTCGCCCTCCAGGCGTCGGGGGAAAAACTGTTTTTT. Encoded protein: CSSSLALQASGEKLFF.